These 17 T cell receptor beta chains were all obtained from the same sample, sequenced in a study of blood T cell repertoires in COVID-19. Sequenced by immunoSEQ multiplex PCR; TCRdb stores in-frame clones only, minus some. The sample has a few hundred thousand clones; approximately 91% are singletons. The specimen was PBMCs or T cells enriched from blood (not recorded which). The origin of the receptors is an older woman who had recovered from COVID-19.

The V and J genes are TRBV7-2 and TRBJ2-7; 12 nucleotides align to TRBD2. The CDR3 has 14 residues. V shed 4 bases, J shed 10 bases, and the junction held 8 bases outside the gene matches. Germline assignment: CDR1 SGHTA and CDR2 FQGNSA. For the CDR3, the DNA is TGTGCCAGCAGCTCTGCTAGCGGGGGGGCTCAACAGTACTTC. Protein: CASSSASGGAQQYF. Based on the CDR3 plus reference TRBV7-2 and TRBJ2-7, the full variable domain is GAGVSQSPSNKVTEKGKDVELRCDPISGHTALYWYRQSLGQGLEFLIYFQGNSAPDKSGLPSDRFSAERTGGSVSTLTIQRTQQEDSAVYLCASSSASGGAQQYFGPGTRLTVT.

The CDR3 nucleotides are TGCGCCAGCAGCTTTCAAGGGGAAGAGGAAAAACTGTTTTTT. Amino acid sequence: CASSFQGEEEKLFF. The V call is TRBV5-1, the J call TRBJ1-4; TRBD1 is a possible D gene (5 bases). The germline V and J ends were trimmed by 2 bases and 8 bases, with 13 bases remaining between them. CDR1 is SGHRS and CDR2 is YFSETQ in the germline V gene. The CDR3 loop spans 14 amino acids.

V usage is TRBV5-1 and J usage is TRBJ2-3; TRBD2 is a possible D gene (6 bases). CDR1 is SGHRS, CDR2 YFSETQ, per germline. The V and J ends lost 0 bases and 5 bases respectively, with 10 bases between them. CDR3 length: 14 amino acids. The CDR3 here is CASSLERRGDTQYF. The CDR3, as DNA: TGCGCCAGCAGCTTGGAGCGGAGGGGAGATACGCAGTATTTT.

V usage is TRBV29-1 and J usage is TRBJ1-2; 8 positions agree with TRBD1. Unmatched junction bases numbered 8, after V lost 7 bases and J lost 1 base. The CDR3 runs 14 residues. Germline lookup yields CDR1 SQVTM and CDR2 ANQGSEA. CDR3 protein: CSARQGTGNYGYTF. Written as DNA, the CDR3 is TGCAGCGCCCGACAGGGGACGGGTAACTATGGCTACACCTTC.

V usage is TRBV30 and J usage is TRBJ2-1; a possible D gene is TRBD2 (7 bases). The CDR3 is 14 amino acids. Looked up from germline, CDR1 is GTSNPN and CDR2 is SVGIG (reference sequence). Trimming took 0 bases from V and 12 from J, leaving 18 bases between them. CDR3 residues: CAWSVLTGGQVQFF. CDR3 nucleotides: TGTGCCTGGAGTGTACTAACGGGGGGCCAGGTGCAGTTCTTC.

This chain connects TRBV18 to TRBJ2-7; D is perhaps TRBD1 (5 bases). The ends were cut back, 3 bases at V and 4 bases at J, with 13 bases in the middle. The CDR3 loop spans 14 amino acids. Germline values: CDR1 KGHSH, CDR2 LQKENI. CDR3 sequence (DNA): TGTGCCAGCTCACCCCCCTCCAGGGAATACGAGCAGTACTTC. Protein product: CASSPPSREYEQYF.

The J gene is TRBJ1-2, the V gene TRBV11-2; no definite D call. The germline V and J ends were trimmed by 4 bases and 7 bases, with 19 bases remaining between them. The CDR3 sequence is 15 residues long. Per germline, CDR1 SGHAT and CDR2 FQNNGV. This CDR3 reads CASSWRQVVGFGYTF. The CDR3 DNA sequence: TGTGCCAGCAGCTGGAGGCAAGTAGTCGGCTTTGGCTACACCTTC.

J is TRBJ2-7 and V is TRBV27, with 10 bases lining up with TRBD1. The junction had 4 bases not matched to a gene; V was cut back by 5 bases and J by 3 bases. This CDR3 contains 14 residues. Per germline, CDR1 MNHEY and CDR2 SMNVEV (reference sequence). The CDR3: CASSPTGGNYEQYF. The DNA of the CDR3 is TGTGCCAGCAGTCCGACAGGGGGCAACTACGAGCAGTACTTC.

The chain carries TRBV6-5 and TRBJ1-5; D might be TRBD1 (6 bases). Germline assignment: CDR1 MNHEY and CDR2 SVGAGI. The V end was cut by 4 bases, the J end by 7 bases, with 17 bases between. The length of the CDR3 is 15 residues. This CDR3 reads CASSSAGAGEQPQHF. The CDR3 DNA follows: TGTGCCAGCAGTTCAGCGGGGGCGGGAGAACAGCCCCAGCATTTT.

V usage is TRBV11-3 and J usage is TRBJ2-7; the D gene is possibly TRBD2 (7 bases). V was shortened by 0 bases and J by 0 bases, with 9 bases between the two germline ends. Looked up from germline, CDR1 is SGHNT and CDR2 is YENEEA. The CDR3 is 15 amino acids. The CDR3 reads CASSLEGGASYEQYF. The CDR3 bases are TGTGCCAGCAGCTTAGAAGGGGGGGCCTCCTACGAGCAGTACTTC.

The chain carries TRBV5-8 and TRBJ2-7; 9 bases match TRBD1. V lost 4 bases to trimming and J lost 0 bases; unmatched junction nucleotides: 5. Germline CDR1 is SGHTS and CDR2 is YDEGEE. CDR3 length: 15 amino acids. For the CDR3, the DNA is TGTGCCAGCAGCGTTCGACAGGGGGGCTCCTACGAGCAGTACGTC. Residues: CASSVRQGGSYEQYV.

This chain connects TRBV28 to TRBJ1-5; 7 positions match TRBD1. This CDR3 is 20 amino acids long. Trimming took 4 bases from V and 4 from J; bases not matched to a gene: 22. Germline CDR1 reads MDHEN; CDR2 reads SYDVKM. CDR3 in DNA: TGTGCCAGCAGTTCACAGCCACTACTAGAATACAGGGGAGCTAATCAGCCCCAGCATTTT. It translates to CASSSQPLLEYRGANQPQHF.

This clone occurred a few times. CDR3 in DNA: TGTGCCAGCAGACTGACAGGGCTGAACACTGAAGCTTTCTTT. Its protein product is CASRLTGLNTEAFF. J is TRBJ1-1 and V is TRBV5-6, with 7 positions matching TRBD1. Losses at the gene ends were 5 bases for V and 0 bases for J; bases not matched to a gene: 4. This CDR3 region has 14 residues. Per germline, CDR1 SGHDT and CDR2 YYEEEE.

DNA of the CDR3: TGTGCCAGCAGTGCCCAGGGTTTCGGTGGAAACACCATATATTTT. Protein product: CASSAQGFGGNTIYF. V gene TRBV27 combines with J gene TRBJ1-3, with D maybe TRBD1 (5 bases). The CDR3 runs to 15 residues. Per germline, CDR1 MNHEY and CDR2 SMNVEV (reference sequence). The V gene lost 5 bases and the J gene lost 3 bases, with 14 bases spanning the gap.

In nucleotides, the CDR3 is TGTGCCAGCTCACCACAAAGTCAGGGCATCGGAAACACCATATATTTT. Its translation: CASSPQSQGIGNTIYF. This rearrangement joins TRBV18 to TRBJ1-3, with D possibly matching TRBD1 (5 bases). Per the germline V gene, CDR1 is KGHSH and CDR2 is LQKENI. This CDR3 is 16 amino acids long. V was cut by 1 base and J by 4 bases, with 14 bases left in between.

The V call is TRBV5-1, the J call TRBJ1-1; D is undetermined. The germline gives CDR1 SGHRS, CDR2 YFSETQ. V was trimmed by 9 bases and J by 4 bases, leaving 16 bases between them. The CDR3 loop spans 13 amino acids. The CDR3 coding sequence is TGCGCCACCACATCCGGTGACTTCACTGAAGCTTTCTTT. It is translated as CATTSGDFTEAFF. Using reference TRBV5-1 and TRBJ1-1 for the parts outside the CDR3, the full variable domain is KAGVTQTPRYLIKTRGQQVTLSCSPISGHRSVSWYQQTPGQGLQFLFEYFSETQRNKGNFPGRFSGRQFSNSRSEMNVSTLELGDSALYLCATTSGDFTEAFFGQGTRLTVV.

The CDR3 DNA reads TGTGCCAGAAAGAGGGACAGCCAAGAGACCCAGTACTTC. Translating it yields CARKRDSQETQYF. The rearrangement links TRBV2 to TRBJ2-5; TRBD1 matches 7 bases. V lost 9 bases to trimming and J lost 1 base; unmatched junction nucleotides: 5. The CDR3 has 13 residues. Germline CDR1 reads SNHLY; CDR2 reads FYNNEI.